A selection of T cell receptor beta chains follows, all from one sample in a study of CD8 T cells in ankylosing spondylitis. TCRdb redid the calling of the 5' RACE reads with MiXCR, one entry per CDR3 protein. This sample has approximately 30,000 distinct CDR3 sequences, with roughly 7.3% found just once. The material sequenced was blood. Receptors originate from a male donor with ankylosing spondylitis or in good health (not recorded which). The CDR3 runs from the conserved cysteine through the conserved F or W. A D gene is named only where the DNA matches it firmly. Only some rows state a clone size, as once, few, many or a class for expanded clones.

clone size: -
J gene: TRBJ2-2
V gene: TRBV27
D gene: TRBD2
CDR3 DNA: TGTGCCAGCGGAGGACTAGCGGGAGCAGTTGGGGAGCTGTTTTTT
CDR3 protein: CASGGLAGAVGELFF

clone size: few
J gene: TRBJ2-7
V gene: TRBV11-1
D gene: -
CDR3 DNA: TGTGCCAGCAGCTTAGCGCACGGGCCCTACGAGCAGTACTTC
CDR3 protein: CASSLAHGPYEQYF

clone size: many
J gene: TRBJ2-1
V gene: TRBV7-3
D gene: -
CDR3 DNA: TGTGCCAGCAGCGTCGGTATTAGCTCCTACAATGAGCAGTTCTTC
CDR3 protein: CASSVGISSYNEQFF

clone size: few
J gene: TRBJ2-1
V gene: TRBV14
D gene: TRBD2
CDR3 DNA: TGTGCCAGCAGCCATCTAGCGGGAGGCTACAATGAGCAGTTCTTC
CDR3 protein: CASSHLAGGYNEQFF

clone size: -
J gene: TRBJ2-1
V gene: TRBV9
D gene: TRBD2
CDR3 DNA: TGTGCCAGCAGCGTAGCCGGGAGGGCCTTGAATGAGCAGTTCTTC
CDR3 protein: CASSVAGRALNEQFF

clone size: many
J gene: TRBJ2-1
V gene: TRBV20-1
D gene: -
CDR3 DNA: TGCAGTGCTAGATTCTACAATGAGCAGTTCTTC
CDR3 protein: CSARFYNEQFF

clone size: -
J gene: TRBJ1-5
V gene: TRBV6-2/TRBV6-3
D gene: -
CDR3 DNA: TGTGCCAGCAGTCCGAGGACGGGTGAGCCCCAGCATTTT
CDR3 protein: CASSPRTGEPQHF

clone size: few
J gene: TRBJ1-1
V gene: TRBV4-2
D gene: -
CDR3 DNA: TGTGCCAGCACCCTAGAGGGGGGGAACACTGAAGCTTTCTTT
CDR3 protein: CASTLEGGNTEAFF

clone size: many
J gene: TRBJ1-5
V gene: TRBV5-5
D gene: -
CDR3 DNA: TGTGCCAGCAGCTTGGATAGCAATCAGCCCCAGCATTTT
CDR3 protein: CASSLDSNQPQHF

clone size: -
J gene: TRBJ1-2
V gene: TRBV29-1
D gene: TRBD1
CDR3 DNA: TGCAGCGTTGAAGATCCGGGACAGGGTTGGGGCTATGGCTACACCTTC
CDR3 protein: CSVEDPGQGWGYGYTF